Shown below are 23 T cell receptor beta chains from a single sample sequenced in a study of cytomegalovirus exposure and HLA in healthy donors. 13 Jbeta primers and 60 Vbeta primers were used for the PCR. Libraries were prepared by immunoSEQ multiplex PCR; TCRdb keeps only in-frame clonotypes and omits some of them. The repertoire has 160,000 or so clones, approximately 81% of them found once; the top ten carry 1.9%. The sequenced sample consisted of PBMCs. The receptor set was obtained from a man in his late teens or twenties in good health and CMV-seronegative.

This chain uses TRBV29-1 with TRBJ2-3, with 10 bases fitting TRBD2. The CDR3 loop spans 17 amino acids. CDR1 is SQVTM and CDR2 is ANQGSEA in the germline V gene. With V trimmed by 3 bases and J by 4 bases, 13 bases remained unmatched. The CDR3 sequence: CSVDGFSGRSESDTQYF. The CDR3, as DNA: TGCAGCGTTGACGGGTTTAGCGGGAGGTCGGAATCAGATACGCAGTATTTT.

This clone appeared a single time. The V gene is TRBV28, the J gene TRBJ2-1; 10 positions agree with TRBD1. The V gene's germline CDR1 is MDHEN and CDR2 SYDVKM. Germline trimming cut 4 bases from V and 4 bases from J; bases unmatched to any gene: 10. CDR3 length equals 17 residues. CDR3 loop: CASSSTGGQGFYNEQFF. The CDR3 DNA follows: TGTGCCAGCAGTTCCACGGGGGGACAGGGGTTTTACAATGAGCAGTTCTTC.

The chain uses TRBV5-1 and TRBJ1-1; D unresolved. Germline loops: CDR1 SGHRS, CDR2 YFSETQ. The CDR3 length is 14 residues. Trimming shortened V by 4 bases and J by 4 bases, and 14 bases separated the two germline ends. The CDR3 nucleotides read TGCGCCAGCAGCCCCGGACGGGGTGCCACTGAAGCTTTCTTT. Translated, it gives CASSPGRGATEAFF.

This chain joins TRBV9 and TRBJ2-1; a possible D gene is TRBD2 (5 bases). Trimming took off 1 base at V and 0 bases at J, with 11 bases between the two ends. CDR1 is SGDLS and CDR2 is YYNGEE in the germline V gene. The CDR3 covers 16 residues. CDR3 DNA sequence: TGTGCCAGCAGCGTACTAGCAGTCAGCTCCTACAATGAGCAGTTCTTC. It translates to CASSVLAVSSYNEQFF.

This clone was detected a few times. This chain connects TRBV13 to TRBJ2-1; 9 bases are shared with TRBD2. V lost 6 bases to trimming and J lost 0 bases; unmatched junction nucleotides: 6. The CDR3 loop spans 16 amino acids. The germline CDR1 and CDR2 sequences are PRHDT and FYEKMQ (reference sequence). Here the CDR3 DNA reads TGTGCCAGCAGACATCTAGCGGGAAGCTCCTACAATGAGCAGTTCTTC. Translated, it gives CASRHLAGSSYNEQFF.

The rearrangement uses TRBV7-9 and TRBJ2-3; 8 positions agree with TRBD2. V lost 3 bases to trimming and J lost 4 bases; unmatched junction nucleotides: 3. The CDR3 is made up of 14 amino acids. Germline CDR1 SEHNR, CDR2 FQNEAQ (reference sequence). As DNA, the CDR3 is TGTGCCAGCAGCTTGAGCGGGAGTGCAGATACGCAGTATTTT. This gives the protein CASSLSGSADTQYF.

This chain links TRBV28 with TRBJ2-1; 8 nucleotides match TRBD2. CDR1 is MDHEN, CDR2 SYDVKM, per germline. The CDR3 is 14 amino acids. The V gene end was trimmed by 8 bases and the J gene end by 4 bases; junction bases not matched to a gene: 7. In DNA, the CDR3 is TGTGCCAGCCGGGGAGCGGGAGTTTACAATGAGCAGTTCTTC. It is translated as CASRGAGVYNEQFF.

This CDR3 is CASSPDRSNEQFF. CDR3 coding DNA: TGTGCCAGCAGCCCCGACCGGAGCAATGAGCAGTTCTTC. This chain connects TRBV11-3 to TRBJ2-1; D is ambiguous. Germline CDR1 SGHNT, CDR2 YENEEA. The CDR3 runs 13 residues. The V end was cut by 5 bases, the J end by 6 bases, with 11 bases between.

The J gene is TRBJ1-2, the V gene TRBV6-6; TRBD1 aligns across 8 bases. CDR3 length equals 13 residues. Germline V CDR1 and CDR2: MNHNY, SVGAGI (reference sequence). V lost 9 bases, J lost 1 base, and 4 bases stayed unmatched. The chain's CDR3 is CASLTGDNYGYTF. For the CDR3, the DNA is TGTGCCAGTTTGACAGGGGATAACTATGGCTACACCTTC.

Only a few counts were recorded for this clone. The genes are TRBV6-6 and TRBJ1-6; tentative D call: TRBD1 (6 bases). The CDR3 length is 13 residues. In germline, CDR1 is MNHNY, CDR2 SVGAGI (reference sequence). V lost 4 bases and J lost 8, with 9 bases in between. The CDR3 loop reads CASSSGVDSPLHF. The DNA for the CDR3 is TGTGCCAGCAGTTCAGGGGTAGATTCACCCCTCCACTTT.

The chain couples TRBV29-1 to TRBJ2-7; 8 bases align to TRBD2. With 1 base clipped from V and 7 bases from J, the junction kept 3 bases outside the gene matches. The CDR3 sequence is 12 residues long. The germline V gene encodes CDR1 SQVTM and CDR2 ANQGSEA. CDR3 sequence reads: CSVEGLASEQYF. The CDR3 nucleotides are TGCAGCGTTGAAGGACTAGCGTCTGAGCAGTACTTC.

The V gene is TRBV7-9, the J gene TRBJ1-2, with 9 bases identical to TRBD1. CDR1 is SEHNR, CDR2 FQNEAQ, per germline (reference sequence). The V gene end was trimmed by 5 bases and the J gene end by 4 bases; junction bases not matched to a gene: 8. This CDR3 spans 15 amino acids. CDR3 amino acids: CASSQTSTGGYGYTF. CDR3 in DNA: TGTGCCAGCAGCCAAACCTCGACAGGGGGCTATGGCTACACCTTC.

The V gene is TRBV9, the J gene TRBJ2-1, with TRBD2 identical over 9 bases. V lost 4 bases and J lost 5; bases outside the gene matches: 10. CDR1 is SGDLS and CDR2 is YYNGEE in the germline V gene. The CDR3 loop spans 16 amino acids. CDR3 nucleotide sequence: TGTGCCAGCAGCCCCAGCGGACTAGCGACTAACAATGAGCAGTTCTTC. It is translated as CASSPSGLATNNEQFF. The variable domain in full, completed from reference TRBV9 and TRBJ2-1, reads DSGVTQTPKHLITATGQRVTLRCSPRSGDLSVYWYQQSLDQGLQFLIQYYNGEERAKGNILERFSAQQFPDLHSELNLSSLELGDSALYFCASSPSGLATNNEQFFGPGTRLTVL.

V usage is TRBV4-2 and J usage is TRBJ2-1, with 10 bases aligning to TRBD1. The CDR3 runs 17 residues. Per the germline V gene, CDR1 is LGHNA and CDR2 is YNFKEQ. The V gene end was trimmed by 3 bases and the J gene end by 6 bases; junction bases not matched to a gene: 11. The CDR3 sequence is CASSQSVGQGIRNEQFF. The CDR3 nucleotides are TGTGCCAGCAGCCAGTCAGTGGGACAGGGGATTCGCAATGAGCAGTTCTTC.

The CDR3 nucleotides read TGTGCCAGCAGCTTAGCGGGGACAGGGGACCTAATGGGCTACACCTTC. The encoded protein is CASSLAGTGDLMGYTF. The V call is TRBV7-9, the J call TRBJ1-2, with TRBD1 identical over 10 bases. Germline-derived CDR1 and CDR2 are SEHNR and FQNEAQ (reference sequence). The CDR3 contains 16 residues. The V segment lost 0 bases and the J segment 8 bases; nucleotides outside the gene matches: 9.

This clone was detected once. This chain links TRBV29-1 with TRBJ1-4; a weak D match, TRBD1 (6 bases). CDR3 size: 15 residues. CDR1 is SQVTM and CDR2 is ANQGSEA in the germline V gene. V was pared by 3 bases and J by 3 bases, with 14 bases between. The CDR3 nucleotides are TGCAGCGTTGAGTTGCCGTACAGGGCTAATGAAAAACTGTTTTTT. Its protein product is CSVELPYRANEKLFF.

The chain employs TRBV28 and TRBJ1-6; the D is unclear. Germline CDR1 MDHEN, CDR2 SYDVKM. V was cut by 4 bases and J by 8 bases, with 9 bases left in between. The CDR3 totals 13 residues. The CDR3 protein is CASSYTVDSPLHF. The CDR3 region has the DNA TGTGCCAGCAGTTATACGGTTGATTCACCCCTCCACTTT.

The chain combines TRBV2 with TRBJ2-6, with 8 bases fitting TRBD1. V lost 4 bases and J lost 1; bases outside the gene matches: 9. The CDR3 loop spans 18 amino acids. Germline V CDR1 and CDR2: SNHLY, FYNNEI. The CDR3 DNA follows: TGTGCCAGCAGTGTAGAGGGACAGGTTTTTTCTGGGGCCAACGTCCTGACTTTC. Amino acid sequence: CASSVEGQVFSGANVLTF.

This rearrangement joins TRBV18 to TRBJ2-6, with a tentative D call TRBD1 (5 bases). The germline V gene encodes CDR1 KGHSH and CDR2 LQKENI. Trimming took 3 bases from V and 0 from J, leaving 12 bases between them. The CDR3 sequence is 17 residues long. The CDR3 spells CASSPRQGYSGANVLTF. CDR3 nucleotides: TGTGCCAGCTCACCTCGCCAGGGATACTCTGGGGCCAACGTCCTGACTTTC.

V usage is TRBV19 and J usage is TRBJ1-1; 8 nucleotides agree with TRBD1. The CDR3 sequence is 16 residues long. Germline CDR1 is LNHDA and CDR2 is SQIVND (reference sequence). After removal of 0 bases from V and 5 bases from J, the junction contained 8 bases not matched to a gene. The CDR3 DNA is TGTGCCAGTAGTATAGATAGGACAGGGTCGAGGACTGAAGCTTTCTTT. Its translation: CASSIDRTGSRTEAFF.

The chain joins TRBV28 to TRBJ1-1; D might be TRBD1 (5 bases). The germline V gene has CDR1 MDHEN and CDR2 SYDVKM. The CDR3 contains 13 residues. The V and J ends lost 6 bases and 0 bases respectively, with 8 bases between them. The CDR3 bases are TGTGCCAGCAGCCAGGACATGAACACTGAAGCTTTCTTT. It translates to CASSQDMNTEAFF.

The V and J genes are TRBV6-4 and TRBJ1-5; possible D gene TRBD1, 6 bases. Trimming took off 2 bases at V and 5 bases at J, with 19 bases between the two ends. Germline CDR1 MRHNA, CDR2 SNTAGT. The CDR3 consists of 17 residues. Here the CDR3 reads CASSDERRGIGDQPQHF. The CDR3 nucleotides read TGTGCCAGCAGTGACGAGCGAAGGGGGATAGGGGATCAGCCCCAGCATTTT.

The V gene is TRBV19, the J gene TRBJ2-7; weak D call: TRBD1 (5 bases). The V and J ends lost 3 bases and 2 bases respectively, with 23 bases between them. Germline CDR1 LNHDA, CDR2 SQIVND (reference sequence). The CDR3 runs to 18 residues. CDR3 protein: CASSIIGVGPDSPYEQYF. The DNA for the CDR3 is TGTGCCAGTAGTATTATAGGGGTGGGGCCCGACAGCCCCTACGAGCAGTACTTC. The full variable domain, rest sourced from reference TRBV19 and TRBJ2-7, is DGGITQSPKYLFRKEGQNVTLSCEQNLNHDAMYWYRQDPGQGLRLIYYSQIVNDFQKGDIAEGYSVSREKKESFPLTVTSAQKNPTAFYLCASSIIGVGPDSPYEQYFGPGTRLTVT.